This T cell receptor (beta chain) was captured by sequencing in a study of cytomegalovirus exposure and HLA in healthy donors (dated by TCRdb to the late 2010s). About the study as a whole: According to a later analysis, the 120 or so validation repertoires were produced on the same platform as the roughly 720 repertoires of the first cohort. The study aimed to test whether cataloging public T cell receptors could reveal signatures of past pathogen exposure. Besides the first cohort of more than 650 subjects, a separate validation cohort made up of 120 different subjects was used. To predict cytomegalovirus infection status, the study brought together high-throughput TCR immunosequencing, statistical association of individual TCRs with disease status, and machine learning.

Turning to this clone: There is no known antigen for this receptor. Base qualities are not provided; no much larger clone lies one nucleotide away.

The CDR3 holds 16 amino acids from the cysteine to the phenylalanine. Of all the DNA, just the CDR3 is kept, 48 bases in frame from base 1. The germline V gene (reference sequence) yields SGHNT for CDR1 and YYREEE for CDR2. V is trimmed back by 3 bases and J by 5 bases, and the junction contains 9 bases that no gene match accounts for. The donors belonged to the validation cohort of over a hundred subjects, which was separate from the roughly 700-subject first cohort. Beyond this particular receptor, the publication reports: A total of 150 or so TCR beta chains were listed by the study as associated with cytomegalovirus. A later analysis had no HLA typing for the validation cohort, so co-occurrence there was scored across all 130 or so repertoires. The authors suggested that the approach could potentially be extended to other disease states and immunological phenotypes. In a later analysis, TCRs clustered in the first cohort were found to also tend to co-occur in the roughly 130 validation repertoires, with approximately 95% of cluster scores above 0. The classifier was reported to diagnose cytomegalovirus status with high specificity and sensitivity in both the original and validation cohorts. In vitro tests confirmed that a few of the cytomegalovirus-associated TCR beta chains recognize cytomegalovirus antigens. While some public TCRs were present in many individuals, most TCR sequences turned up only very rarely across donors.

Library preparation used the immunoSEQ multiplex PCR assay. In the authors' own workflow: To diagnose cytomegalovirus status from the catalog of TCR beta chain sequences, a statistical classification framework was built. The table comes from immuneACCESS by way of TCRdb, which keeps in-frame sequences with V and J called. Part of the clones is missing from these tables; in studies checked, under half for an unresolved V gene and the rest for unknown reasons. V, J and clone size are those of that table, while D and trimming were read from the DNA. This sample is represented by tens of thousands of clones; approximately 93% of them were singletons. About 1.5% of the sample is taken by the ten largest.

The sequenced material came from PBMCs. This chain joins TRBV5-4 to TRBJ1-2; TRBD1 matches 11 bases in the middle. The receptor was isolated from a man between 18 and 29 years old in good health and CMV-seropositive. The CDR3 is CASSSFTGTGGYGYTF. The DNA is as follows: TGTGCCAGCAGCTCATTTACCGGGACAGGGGGGTATGGCTACACCTTC.